The next 24 T cell receptor beta chains were all read from a single sample in a study of T cells after yellow fever vaccination (dated by TCRdb to the late 2010s). The intended sense of this specimen's treatment or condition label: live attenuated yellow fever vaccine strain. Libraries were built with 5' RACE. The listed sequencing device is Illumina HiSeq 2500. The raw public reads went through TCRdb reprocessing: fastp at Q25, MiXCR clone calling, in-frame beta chains kept. Each record represents a unique CDR3 protein, reported with the most common genes and DNA among its rows. The sample data list 450,000 to 550,000 distinct CDR3 sequences, and 21% of these were observed just once. The ten most abundant clones make up roughly a sixth of the sample. Material: PBMCs, obtained less than 25 days after the first yellow fever vaccination. These receptor sequences come from a man younger than 35 who received the YFV17D yellow fever vaccine.

This chain joins TRBV4-3 and TRBJ2-1; D is unresolved. This CDR3 has 12 residues. CDR1 and CDR2 from the germline V gene are LGHNA and YSLEER. V lost 2 bases, J lost 9 bases, and 8 bases lay in between. Here the CDR3 reads CASSQYSTEQFF. CDR3 in DNA: TGCGCCAGCAGCCAATACTCCACTGAGCAGTTCTTC.

In its sample, this clonotype was seen a few times. Here the CDR3 reads CASSRTGGEVRDTQYF. The CDR3 DNA is TGCGCCAGCAGTCGGACAGGGGGCGAGGTTCGAGATACGCAGTATTTT. This chain uses TRBV5-1 with TRBJ2-3, with 11 bases that match TRBD1. V shed 5 bases, J shed 5 bases, and the junction held 10 bases outside the gene matches. The germline V gene has CDR1 SGHRS and CDR2 YFSETQ. The CDR3 covers 16 residues.

The genes are TRBV2 and TRBJ1-4; no clear D. This CDR3 region has 14 residues. Germline V gives CDR1 SNHLY, CDR2 FYNNEI. Trimming left V 3 bases short and J 4 bases short, with 9 bases between. CDR3: CASSDQIVNEKLFF. The DNA of the CDR3 is TGTGCCAGCAGTGACCAGATCGTTAATGAAAAACTGTTTTTT. The whole variable domain, remainder taken from reference TRBV2 and TRBJ1-4, is EPEVTQTPSHQVTQMGQEVILRCVPISNHLYFYWYRQILGQKVEFLVSFYNNEISEKSEIFDDQFSVERPDGSNFTLKIRSTKLEDSAMYFCASSDQIVNEKLFFGSGTQLSVL.

The CDR3 bases are TGCAGTGCTCCCGGGACAGGGGCTAGGGAGCAGTACTTC. Residues: CSAPGTGAREQYF. The J gene is TRBJ2-7, the V gene TRBV20-1, with TRBD1 matching 10 bases. V lost 5 bases, J lost 7 bases, and 8 bases stayed unmatched. This CDR3 contains 13 residues. Germline V CDR1 and CDR2: DFQATT, SNEGSKA (reference sequence).

This rearrangement joins TRBV7-8 to TRBJ1-4, with TRBD1 matching 7 bases. J lost 6 bases, V lost 5 bases, and 12 bases had no gene match. Germline CDR1 is SGHVS and CDR2 is FQNEAQ. The CDR3 runs to 16 residues. CDR3 DNA: TGTGCCAGCAGCAACCACAGGGGTCGGTTCGATGAAAAACTGTTTTTT. It is translated as CASSNHRGRFDEKLFF.

The table lists this clonotype with a few counts. The V gene is TRBV7-9, the J gene TRBJ1-6; 7 nucleotides agree with TRBD1. After removal of 2 bases from V and 8 bases from J, the junction contained 6 bases not matched to a gene. The CDR3 is 15 residues long. From germline, CDR1 is SEHNR and CDR2 FQNEAQ (reference sequence). The CDR3 protein is CASSLLKGADSPLHF. The CDR3 DNA follows: TGTGCCAGCAGCTTATTAAAGGGGGCAGATTCACCCCTCCACTTT.

The table lists this clonotype with a few counts. The V and J genes are TRBV21-1 and TRBJ2-7; whether TRBD1, the table's D call, matches the DNA was not checked. TRBV21-1 is an annotated pseudogene. This CDR3 spans 14 amino acids. CDR3 DNA sequence: TGTGCCAGCAGGTGGGGGGCCATGACCTACGAGCAGTACGTC. Its translation: CASRWGAMTYEQYV.

The rearrangement joins TRBV18 to TRBJ1-5, with D unclear. This CDR3 region has 13 residues. Germline loops: CDR1 KGHSH, CDR2 LQKENI. V was clipped by 0 bases and J by 3 bases, with 3 bases between them. Written as DNA, the CDR3 is TGTGCCAGCTCACCACCGACCAATCAGCCCCAGCATTTT. Translation: CASSPPTNQPQHF.

This clonotype is labeled as medium-sized. This chain connects TRBV3-1 to TRBJ1-6; no clear D. CDR3 length: 14 residues. Germline V lookup: CDR1 LGHDT, CDR2 YNNKEL (reference sequence). V lost 1 base and J 8 bases, leaving 9 bases between the germline ends. The CDR3 nucleotides read TGTGCCAGCAGCCAAGTTGGGTTTTATTCACCCCTCCACTTT. Translating gives CASSQVGFYSPLHF.

This clonotype was detected many times. The chain employs TRBV4-1 and TRBJ2-5; D might be TRBD1 (5 bases). The CDR3 runs 16 residues. Per germline, CDR1 MGHRA and CDR2 YSYEKL. V was shortened by 1 base and J by 5 bases, with 17 bases between the two germline ends. CDR3 DNA: TGCGCCAGCAGCCAAGGCTCCAGGGCGTTTAGTGAGACCCAGTACTTC. This gives the protein CASSQGSRAFSETQYF.

V usage is TRBV9 and J usage is TRBJ2-2; the D gene could be TRBD1 or TRBD2 (5 bases each). From germline, CDR1 is SGDLS and CDR2 YYNGEE. Trimming shortened V by 3 bases and J by 1 base, and 25 bases separated the two germline ends. This CDR3 has 20 amino acids. CDR3 coding DNA: TGTGCCAGCAGCGCCCTGCGCCCGCTACGTCCGGGACGGAACACCGGGGAGCTGTTTTTT. Translating it yields CASSALRPLRPGRNTGELFF.

The chain carries TRBV4-1 and TRBJ1-4; 9 positions agree with TRBD1. V shed 4 bases, J shed 0 bases, and the junction held 15 bases outside the gene matches. Germline V gene lookup returns CDR1 MGHRA and CDR2 YSYEKL. This CDR3 is 20 amino acids long. CDR3 in amino acids: CASSRTGDAMAFATNEKLFF. CDR3 nucleotide sequence: TGCGCCAGCAGCCGGACAGGGGACGCGATGGCATTTGCAACTAATGAAAAACTGTTTTTT.

This chain joins TRBV6-5 and TRBJ1-5; weak D call: TRBD1 (6 bases). Germline CDR1 reads MNHEY; CDR2 reads SVGAGI. This CDR3 is 14 amino acids long. Trimming left V 3 bases short and J 1 base short, with 7 bases between. The CDR3 DNA reads TGTGCCAGCAGTTATACAGGGAGCAATCAGCCCCAGCATTTT. Its translation: CASSYTGSNQPQHF.

V gene TRBV5-1 combines with J gene TRBJ2-2; D is uncertain. CDR3 length: 17 amino acids. Germline assignment: CDR1 SGHRS and CDR2 YFSETQ. V lost 0 bases, J lost 0 bases, and 12 bases lay in between. CDR3: CASSLAGRYPNTGELFF. The CDR3 region has the DNA TGCGCCAGCAGCTTGGCTGGCCGTTACCCGAACACCGGGGAGCTGTTTTTT.

The gene calls are TRBV4-1 and TRBJ1-1; D remains unclear. V shed 3 bases and J shed 6 bases, with 14 bases lying between them. Germline CDR1 is MGHRA and CDR2 is YSYEKL. The CDR3 is 14 residues long. CDR3 sequence reads: CASSHHPEDAEAFF. DNA of the CDR3: TGCGCCAGCAGCCATCACCCAGAGGATGCTGAAGCTTTCTTT.

This clonotype occurred a few times. The chain recombines TRBV7-3 with TRBJ2-2; D call uncertain. Germline values: CDR1 SGHTA, CDR2 FQGTGA. The CDR3 extends over 15 amino acids. Trimming removed 1 base from V and 1 base from J, with 7 bases in between. CDR3 amino acids: CASSLNSENTGELFF. The CDR3 DNA reads TGTGCCAGCAGCTTAAACTCAGAGAACACCGGGGAGCTGTTTTTT.

J is TRBJ1-6 and V is TRBV28; a weak D match, TRBD1 (5 bases). The germline V gene encodes CDR1 MDHEN and CDR2 SYDVKM. CDR3 size: 15 residues. Trimming removed 7 bases from V and 13 bases from J, with 23 bases in between. The DNA of the CDR3 is TGTGCCAGCAAAGTCGTGGGCCTCCGGACAAGTCCCCTCCACTTT. Residues: CASKVVGLRTSPLHF.

This chain joins TRBV15 and TRBJ2-1; possibly TRBD1 for D (5 bases). The V end was cut by 1 base, the J end by 4 bases, with 14 bases between. The CDR3 is 16 amino acids. CDR1 and CDR2 (germline): LNHNV, YYDKDF (reference sequence). The CDR3 is CATSRGTTLSYNEQFF. CDR3 nucleotides: TGTGCCACCAGCAGAGGGACAACCTTATCGTACAATGAGCAGTTCTTC.

This clonotype was seen only a few times. The J gene is TRBJ1-1, the V gene TRBV7-2; D is unclear. V shed 3 bases and J shed 0 bases, with 8 bases lying between them. Germline values: CDR1 SGHTA, CDR2 FQGNSA. CDR3 length: 14 residues. CDR3 in DNA: TGTGCCAGCAGCTTTGTTTTTATGAACACTGAAGCTTTCTTT. Protein product: CASSFVFMNTEAFF.

The gene calls are TRBV25-1 and TRBJ2-7; D may be TRBD1 or TRBD2 (5 bases each). In germline, CDR1 is MGHDK, CDR2 SYGVNS. V was trimmed by 3 bases and J by 5 bases, leaving 14 bases between them. This CDR3 contains 14 residues. The CDR3 sequence is CASSDSGTSDEQYF. The DNA for the CDR3 is TGTGCCAGCAGTGATTCCGGGACCAGCGACGAGCAGTACTTC.

CDR3 loop: CAISEPSRYNEQFF. Here the CDR3 DNA reads TGTGCCATCAGTGAACCCTCCCGTTACAATGAGCAGTTCTTC. J is TRBJ2-1 and V is TRBV10-3; D uncertain. Germline CDR1 and CDR2: ENHRY and SYGVKD. V dropped 3 bases and J dropped 4 bases, with 10 bases sitting between them. This CDR3 contains 14 residues.

DNA for the CDR3: TGTGCCAGCAGCTACGTTGGGCTAGCGGGGATCGGCGATGAGCAGTTCTTC. Encoded protein: CASSYVGLAGIGDEQFF. This chain joins TRBV7-2 and TRBJ2-1, with 9 bases fitting TRBD2. Trimming at V came to 4 bases and at J to 8 bases, leaving 15 bases not matched to a gene. Looked up from germline, CDR1 is SGHTA and CDR2 is FQGNSA. The CDR3 spans 17 residues.

The chain couples TRBV28 to TRBJ2-7, with D uncertain. The V and J ends lost 6 bases and 3 bases respectively, with 12 bases between them. Germline-derived CDR1 and CDR2 are MDHEN and SYDVKM. This CDR3 region has 13 residues. CDR3 amino acids: CASSPGVYYEQYV. In DNA form, the CDR3 reads TGTGCCAGCAGCCCAGGTGTATACTACGAGCAGTACGTC.

In its sample, this clonotype was seen a few times. The chain recombines TRBV5-1 with TRBJ2-5; D remains ambiguous. Germline CDR1 reads SGHRS; CDR2 reads YFSETQ. This CDR3 is 13 amino acids long. The germline V and J ends were trimmed by 7 bases and 2 bases, with 12 bases remaining between them. CDR3 in DNA: TGCGCCAGCGGGAACGGACCTCAAGAGACCCAGTACTTC. Amino acid sequence: CASGNGPQETQYF.